One and the same sample provided the 2 T cell receptor beta chains below, sequenced in a study of T cells expressing NK-cell markers. TCRdb reprocessed the 5' RACE reads, keeping one entry per CDR3 protein, no DNA. This table holds about 430,000 distinct CDR3 sequences. The material sequenced was blood T cells: a sorted CD56 or NKG2C T cell subset, CD4+ or CD8+ T cells, or bulk PBMC T cells (not recorded which). The receptors derive from a woman in her forties or fifties in good health.

The CDR3 here is CASSLVTVQGYTF. The chain is built from TRBV12-3 or TRBV12-4 and TRBJ1-2. This CDR3 region has 13 residues.

The chain is built from TRBV20-1 and TRBJ1-5. Germline V gives CDR1 DFQATT, CDR2 SNEGSKA (reference sequence). This CDR3 region has 15 residues. CDR3 residues: CSARSGTHGNQPQHF.